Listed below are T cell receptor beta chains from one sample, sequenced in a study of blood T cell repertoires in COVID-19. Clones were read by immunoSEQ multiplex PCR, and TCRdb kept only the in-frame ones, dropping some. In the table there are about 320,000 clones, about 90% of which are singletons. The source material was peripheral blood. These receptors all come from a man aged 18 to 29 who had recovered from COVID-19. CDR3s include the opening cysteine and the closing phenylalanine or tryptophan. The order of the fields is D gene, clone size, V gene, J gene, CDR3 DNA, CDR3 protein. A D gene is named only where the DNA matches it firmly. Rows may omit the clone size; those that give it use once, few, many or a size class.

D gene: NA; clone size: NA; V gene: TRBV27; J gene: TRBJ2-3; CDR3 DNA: TGTGCCAGCACCCCCTTCGGGAACAGGGTGAGCACAGATACGCAGTATTTT; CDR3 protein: CASTPFGNRVSTDTQYF
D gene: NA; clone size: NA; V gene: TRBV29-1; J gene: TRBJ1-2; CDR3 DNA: TGCAGCTCACGCGCGGACTATGGCTACACCTTC; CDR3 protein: CSSRADYGYTF
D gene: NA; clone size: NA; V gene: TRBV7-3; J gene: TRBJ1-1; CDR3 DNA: TGTGCCAGCAGCCCCTTGAAGGGGACTGAAGCTTTCTTT; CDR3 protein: CASSPLKGTEAFF
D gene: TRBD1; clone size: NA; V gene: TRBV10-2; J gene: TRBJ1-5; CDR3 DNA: TGCGCCAGCAGTGAGGTGGGGACAGCGTATAGCAATCAGCCCCAGCATTTT; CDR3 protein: CASSEVGTAYSNQPQHF
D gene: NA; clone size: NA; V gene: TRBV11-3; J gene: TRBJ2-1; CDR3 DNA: TGTGCCAGCAGCGGGGAAGGGGTGAGTAATGAGCAGTTCTTC; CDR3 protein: CASSGEGVSNEQFF
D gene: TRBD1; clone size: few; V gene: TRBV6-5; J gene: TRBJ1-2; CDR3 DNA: TGTGCCAGCAGTTACTCGACAGGGACCTATGGCTACACCTTC; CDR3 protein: CASSYSTGTYGYTF
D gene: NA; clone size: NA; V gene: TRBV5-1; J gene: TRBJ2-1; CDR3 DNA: TGCGCCAGCAGCTTGCAGGCTTCCACCTACAATGAGCAGTTCTTC; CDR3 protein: CASSLQASTYNEQFF
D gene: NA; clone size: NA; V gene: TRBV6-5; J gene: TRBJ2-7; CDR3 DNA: TGTGCCAGCAGCGCAGGTAGATCCTACGAGCAGTACTTC; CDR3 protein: CASSAGRSYEQYF
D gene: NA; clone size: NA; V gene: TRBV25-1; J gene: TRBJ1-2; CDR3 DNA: TGTGCCAGCAGTGATGGCCAGTTTCATGGCTACACCTTC; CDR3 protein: CASSDGQFHGYTF
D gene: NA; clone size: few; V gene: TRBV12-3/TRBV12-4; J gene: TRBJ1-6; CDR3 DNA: TGTGCCAGCAGTCCCGGACTTAATTCACCCCTCCACTTT; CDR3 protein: CASSPGLNSPLHF
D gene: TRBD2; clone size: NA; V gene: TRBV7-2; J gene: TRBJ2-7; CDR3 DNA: TGTGCCAGCAGCCCGCGGACTAGCGGGGGGGCCTACGAGCAGTACTTC; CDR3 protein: CASSPRTSGGAYEQYF
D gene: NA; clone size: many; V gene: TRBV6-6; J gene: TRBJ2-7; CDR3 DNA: TGTGCCAGCAGTTACTCGAGATACGAGCAGTACTTC; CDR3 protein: CASSYSRYEQYF
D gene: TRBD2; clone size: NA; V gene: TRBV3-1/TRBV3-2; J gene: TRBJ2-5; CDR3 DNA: TGTGCCAGCAGCTTTCGGACTAGCGGGAGGGAACGAGGCGAGACCCAGTACTTC; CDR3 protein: CASSFRTSGRERGETQYF
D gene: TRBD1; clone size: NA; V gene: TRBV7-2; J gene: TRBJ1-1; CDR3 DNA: TGTGCCAGCAGCTCCCCTGACAGGGGTGGAACTGAAGCTTTCTTT; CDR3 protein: CASSSPDRGGTEAFF
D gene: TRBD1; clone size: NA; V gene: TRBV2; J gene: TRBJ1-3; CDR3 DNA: TGTGCCAGCAGTACACAGGGGGCGCCTGGAAACACCATATATTTT; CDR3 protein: CASSTQGAPGNTIYF
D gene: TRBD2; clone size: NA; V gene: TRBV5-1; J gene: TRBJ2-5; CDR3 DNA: TGCGCCAGCAGGGATCTTACTAGCGCTGAAGAGACCCAGTACTTC; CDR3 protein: CASRDLTSAEETQYF
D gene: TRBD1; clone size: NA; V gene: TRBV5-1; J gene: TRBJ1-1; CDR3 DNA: TGCGCCAGCAGCTTGTTCCGGGACAGGGGGATCTTGAACACTGAAGCTTTCTTT; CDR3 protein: CASSLFRDRGILNTEAFF
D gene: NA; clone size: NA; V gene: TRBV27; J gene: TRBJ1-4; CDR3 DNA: TGTGCCAGCAGTTTATCCGGGAGGGCCCATAATGAAAAACTGTTTTTT; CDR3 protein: CASSLSGRAHNEKLFF
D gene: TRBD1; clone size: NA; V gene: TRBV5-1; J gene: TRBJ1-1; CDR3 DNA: TGCGCCAGCAGCTTTACGGACAGGGGGAGCACTGAAGCTTTCTTT; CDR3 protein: CASSFTDRGSTEAFF
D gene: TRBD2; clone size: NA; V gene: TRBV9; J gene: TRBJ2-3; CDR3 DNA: TGTGCCAGCAGCGTAAGACGCGGGGGGCCTAGCACAGATACGCAGTATTTT; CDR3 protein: CASSVRRGGPSTDTQYF
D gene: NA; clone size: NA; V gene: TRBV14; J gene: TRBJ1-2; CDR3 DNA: TGTGCCAGCAGCCTAACAGGGTCACGGTTCTATGGCTACACCTTC; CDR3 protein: CASSLTGSRFYGYTF
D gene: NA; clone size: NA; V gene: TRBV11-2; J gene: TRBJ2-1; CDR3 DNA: TGTGCCAGCAGCTTAAAGCAAAGCCCCGGCTCCTACAATGAGCAGTTCTTC; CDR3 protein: CASSLKQSPGSYNEQFF
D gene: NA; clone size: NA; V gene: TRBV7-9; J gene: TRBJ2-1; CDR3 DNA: TGTGCCAGCAGCTGGGCGCAGAACAATGAGCAGTTCTTC; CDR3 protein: CASSWAQNNEQFF
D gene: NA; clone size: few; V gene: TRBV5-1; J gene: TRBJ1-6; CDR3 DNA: TGCGCCAGCAGCCTGAACGGACAGCTTAATTCACCCCTCCACTTT; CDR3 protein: CASSLNGQLNSPLHF
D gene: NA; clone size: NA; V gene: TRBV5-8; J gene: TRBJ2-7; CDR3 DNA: TGTGCCAGCAGCATTAGCTCCTACGAGCAGTACTTC; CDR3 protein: CASSISSYEQYF
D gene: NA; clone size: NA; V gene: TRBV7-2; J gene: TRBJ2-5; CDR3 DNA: TGTGCCAGCAGTTACCGGGTCAGCCAAGAGACCCAGTACTTC; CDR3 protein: CASSYRVSQETQYF
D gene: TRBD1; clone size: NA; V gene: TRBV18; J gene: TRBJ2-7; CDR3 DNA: TGTGCCAGCTCATGGGGGACAGTGAACTACGAGCAGTACTTC; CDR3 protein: CASSWGTVNYEQYF